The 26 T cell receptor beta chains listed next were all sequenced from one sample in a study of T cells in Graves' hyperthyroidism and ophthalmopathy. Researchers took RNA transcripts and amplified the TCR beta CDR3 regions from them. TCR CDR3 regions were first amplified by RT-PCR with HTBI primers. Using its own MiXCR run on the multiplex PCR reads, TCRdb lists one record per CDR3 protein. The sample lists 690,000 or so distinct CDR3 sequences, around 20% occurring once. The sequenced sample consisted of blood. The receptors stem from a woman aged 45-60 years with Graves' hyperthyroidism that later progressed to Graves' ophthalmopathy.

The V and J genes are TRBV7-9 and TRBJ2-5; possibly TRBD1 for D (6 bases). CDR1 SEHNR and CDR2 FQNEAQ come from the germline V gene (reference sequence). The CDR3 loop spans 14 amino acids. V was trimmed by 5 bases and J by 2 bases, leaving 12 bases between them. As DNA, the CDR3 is TGTGCCAGCAGCACAGGGAACGGACAAGAGACCCAGTACTTC. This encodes CASSTGNGQETQYF.

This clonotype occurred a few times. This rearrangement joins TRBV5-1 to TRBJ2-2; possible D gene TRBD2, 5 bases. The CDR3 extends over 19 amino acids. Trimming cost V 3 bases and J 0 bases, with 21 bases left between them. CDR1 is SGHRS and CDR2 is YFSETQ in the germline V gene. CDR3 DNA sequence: TGCGCCAGCAGCTCGCCAACGACTACGGCCATCTCGAACACCGGGGAGCTGTTTTTT. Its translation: CASSSPTTTAISNTGELFF.

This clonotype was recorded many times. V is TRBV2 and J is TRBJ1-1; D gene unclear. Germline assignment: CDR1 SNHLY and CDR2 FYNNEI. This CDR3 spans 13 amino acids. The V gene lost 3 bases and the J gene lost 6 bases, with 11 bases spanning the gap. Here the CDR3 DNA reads TGTGCCAGCAGTGATTCGGGCTGGGCTGAAGCTTTCTTT. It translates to CASSDSGWAEAFF.

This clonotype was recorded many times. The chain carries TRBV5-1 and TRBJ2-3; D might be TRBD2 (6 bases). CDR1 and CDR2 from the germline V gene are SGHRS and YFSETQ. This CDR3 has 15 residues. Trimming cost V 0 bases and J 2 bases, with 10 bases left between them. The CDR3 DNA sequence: TGCGCCAGCAGCTTGGACGGCGGGAACACAGATACGCAGTATTTT. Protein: CASSLDGGNTDTQYF.

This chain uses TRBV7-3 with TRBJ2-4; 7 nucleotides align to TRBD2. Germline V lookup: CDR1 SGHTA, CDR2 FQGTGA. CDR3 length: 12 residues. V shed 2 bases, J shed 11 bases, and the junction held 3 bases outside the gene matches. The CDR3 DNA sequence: TGTGCCAGCAGCTTAGGGGGGGGGGTTCAGTACTTC. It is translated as CASSLGGGVQYF. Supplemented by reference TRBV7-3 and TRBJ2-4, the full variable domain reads GAGVSQTPSNKVTEKGKYVELRCDPISGHTALYWYRQSLGQGPEFLIYFQGTGAADDSGLPNDRFFAVRPEGSVSTLKIQRTERGDSAVYLCASSLGGGVQYFGAGTRLSVL.

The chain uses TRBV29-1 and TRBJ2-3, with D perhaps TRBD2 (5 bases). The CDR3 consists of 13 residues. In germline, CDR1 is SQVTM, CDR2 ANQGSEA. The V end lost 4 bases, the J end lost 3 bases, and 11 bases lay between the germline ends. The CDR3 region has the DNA TGCAGCGTTGGCGTGACTACAACAGATACGCAGTATTTT. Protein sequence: CSVGVTTTDTQYF.

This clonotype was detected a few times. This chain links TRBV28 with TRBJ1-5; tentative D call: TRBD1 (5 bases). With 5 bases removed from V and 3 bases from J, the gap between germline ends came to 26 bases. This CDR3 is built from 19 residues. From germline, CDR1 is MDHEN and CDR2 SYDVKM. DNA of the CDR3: TGTGCCAGCAGTCTAACCTCCGGGACGGCCGATATAATCAATCAGCCCCAGCATTTT. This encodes CASSLTSGTADIINQPQHF. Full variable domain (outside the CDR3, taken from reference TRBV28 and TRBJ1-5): DVKVTQSSRYLVKRTGEKVFLECVQDMDHENMFWYRQDPGLGLRLIYFSYDVKMKEKGDIPEGYSVSREKKERFSLILESASTNQTSMYLCASSLTSGTADIINQPQHFGDGTRLSIL.

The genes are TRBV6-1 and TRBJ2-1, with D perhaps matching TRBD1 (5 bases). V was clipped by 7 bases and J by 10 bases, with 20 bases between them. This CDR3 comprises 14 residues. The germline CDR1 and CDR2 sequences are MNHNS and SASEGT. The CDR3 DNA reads TGTGCCAGCACCCATAACGGTGGGGCATTAGAGCAGTTCTTC. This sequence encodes CASTHNGGALEQFF.

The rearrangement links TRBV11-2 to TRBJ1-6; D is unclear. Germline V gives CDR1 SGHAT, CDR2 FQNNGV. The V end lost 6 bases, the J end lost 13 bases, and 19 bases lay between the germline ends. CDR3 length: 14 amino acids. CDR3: CASSEPYILIPLHF. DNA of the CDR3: TGTGCCAGCAGTGAACCGTATATCCTTATTCCCCTCCACTTT.

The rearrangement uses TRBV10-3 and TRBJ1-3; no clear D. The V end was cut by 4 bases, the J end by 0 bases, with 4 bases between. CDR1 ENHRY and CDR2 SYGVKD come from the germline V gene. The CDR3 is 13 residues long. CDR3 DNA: TGTGCCATCAGTGGGCTCTCTGGAAACACCATATATTTT. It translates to CAISGLSGNTIYF.

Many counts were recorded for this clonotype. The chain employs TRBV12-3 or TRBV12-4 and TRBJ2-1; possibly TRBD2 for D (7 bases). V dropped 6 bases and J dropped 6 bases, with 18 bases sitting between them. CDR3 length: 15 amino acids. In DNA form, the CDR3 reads TGTGCCAGCAGCCCCACGGGGGGCGCATTCAATGAGCAGTTCTTC. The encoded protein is CASSPTGGAFNEQFF.

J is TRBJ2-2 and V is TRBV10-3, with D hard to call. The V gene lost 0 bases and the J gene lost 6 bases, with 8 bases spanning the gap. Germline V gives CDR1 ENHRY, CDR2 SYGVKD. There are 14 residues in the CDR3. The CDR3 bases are TGTGCCATCAGTGAGTCTTGGGATTCCGGGGAGCTGTTTTTT. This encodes CAISESWDSGELFF.

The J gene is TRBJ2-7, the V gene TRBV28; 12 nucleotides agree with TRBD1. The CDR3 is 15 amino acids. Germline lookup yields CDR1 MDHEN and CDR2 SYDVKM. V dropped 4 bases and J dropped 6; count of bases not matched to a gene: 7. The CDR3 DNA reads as TGTGCCAGCAGTTACATGGGGACAGGGGGCGGCGAGCAGTACTTC. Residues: CASSYMGTGGGEQYF.

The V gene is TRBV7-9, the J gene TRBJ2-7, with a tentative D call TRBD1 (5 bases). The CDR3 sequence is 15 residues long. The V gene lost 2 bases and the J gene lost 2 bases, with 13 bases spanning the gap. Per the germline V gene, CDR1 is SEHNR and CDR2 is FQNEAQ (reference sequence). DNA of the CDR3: TGTGCCAGCAGCTTAACCCTGACGGACACCTACGAGCAGTACTTC. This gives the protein CASSLTLTDTYEQYF.

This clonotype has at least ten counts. This CDR3 reads CASSSGQEAFF. Here the CDR3 DNA reads TGTGCCAGCAGCTCCGGACAGGAAGCTTTCTTT. V and J are TRBV7-6 and TRBJ1-1; TRBD1 is a possible D gene (6 bases). Trimming pared 4 bases from V and 8 bases from J, leaving 8 bases between. The germline gives CDR1 SGHVS, CDR2 FNYEAQ. This CDR3 comprises 11 residues.

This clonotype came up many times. CDR3 amino acids: CSARDRRSSTDTQYF. DNA of the CDR3: TGCAGTGCTAGAGACAGGCGGTCTAGCACAGATACGCAGTATTTT. This chain connects TRBV20-1 to TRBJ2-3; D is undetermined. The germline V and J ends were trimmed by 0 bases and 0 bases, with 10 bases remaining between them. Germline V gives CDR1 DFQATT, CDR2 SNEGSKA (reference sequence). The CDR3 extends over 15 amino acids.

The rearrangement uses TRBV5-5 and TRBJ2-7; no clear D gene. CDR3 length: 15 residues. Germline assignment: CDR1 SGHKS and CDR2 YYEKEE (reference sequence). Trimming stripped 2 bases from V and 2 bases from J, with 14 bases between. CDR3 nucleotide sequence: TGTGCCAGCAGCTTAGACCCGGCAGCTACCTACGAGCAGTACTTC. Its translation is CASSLDPAATYEQYF.

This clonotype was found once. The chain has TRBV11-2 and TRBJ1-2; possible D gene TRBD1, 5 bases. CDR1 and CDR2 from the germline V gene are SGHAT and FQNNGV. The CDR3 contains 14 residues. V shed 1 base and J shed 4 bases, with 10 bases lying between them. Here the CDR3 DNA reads TGTGCCAGCAGCTTAGGGGGGACGGTCTATGGCTACACCTTC. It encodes CASSLGGTVYGYTF.

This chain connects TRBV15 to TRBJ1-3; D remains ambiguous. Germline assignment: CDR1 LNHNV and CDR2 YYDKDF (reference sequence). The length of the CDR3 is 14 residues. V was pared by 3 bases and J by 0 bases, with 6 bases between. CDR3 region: CATSRRTSGNTIYF. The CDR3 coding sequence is TGTGCCACCAGCAGGCGCACCTCTGGAAACACCATATATTTT.

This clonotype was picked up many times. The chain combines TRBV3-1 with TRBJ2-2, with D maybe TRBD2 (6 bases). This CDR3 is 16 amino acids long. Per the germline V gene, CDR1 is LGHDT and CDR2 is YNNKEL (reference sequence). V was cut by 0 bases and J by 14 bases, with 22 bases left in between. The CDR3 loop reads CASSQDGGEPPGKLFF. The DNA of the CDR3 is TGTGCCAGCAGCCAAGATGGCGGGGAACCCCCGGGGAAACTGTTTTTT.

The chain's CDR3 is CALSRTMNTEAFF. The CDR3 DNA sequence: TGTGCCCTATCACGAACAATGAACACTGAAGCTTTCTTT. The chain uses TRBV10-3 and TRBJ1-1, with no clear D. Germline values: CDR1 ENHRY, CDR2 SYGVKD. There are 13 residues in the CDR3. Between the trimmed V and J ends, which lost 11 bases and 0 bases, there was a span of 13 bases.

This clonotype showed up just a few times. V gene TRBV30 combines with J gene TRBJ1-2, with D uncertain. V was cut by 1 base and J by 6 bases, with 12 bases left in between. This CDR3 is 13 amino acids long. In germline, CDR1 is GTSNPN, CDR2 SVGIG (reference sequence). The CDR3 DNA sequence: TGTGCCTGGAGTGCCGGGCCGGGGAATGGCTACACCTTC. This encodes CAWSAGPGNGYTF.

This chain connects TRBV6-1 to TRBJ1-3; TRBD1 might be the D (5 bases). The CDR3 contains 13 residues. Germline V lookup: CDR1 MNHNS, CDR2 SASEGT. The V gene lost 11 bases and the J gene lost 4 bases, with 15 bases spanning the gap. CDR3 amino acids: CAGGDDAGNTIYF. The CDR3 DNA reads TGTGCCGGGGGGGACGACGCCGGAAACACCATATATTTT.

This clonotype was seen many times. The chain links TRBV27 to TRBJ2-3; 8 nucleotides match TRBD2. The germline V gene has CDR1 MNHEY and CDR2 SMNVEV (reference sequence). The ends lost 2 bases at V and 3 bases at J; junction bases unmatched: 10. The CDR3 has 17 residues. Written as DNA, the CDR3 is TGTGCCAGCAGTTTACTAGCGGGTCAGGGTACGACAGATACGCAGTATTTT. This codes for CASSLLAGQGTTDTQYF.

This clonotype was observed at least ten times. CDR3 sequence: CASSTAGRTGELFF. CDR3 in DNA: TGTGCCAGCAGCACGGCAGGAAGGACCGGGGAGCTGTTTTTT. This chain uses TRBV5-8 with TRBJ2-2; no reliable D call. CDR3 length: 14 amino acids. The V and J ends lost 4 bases and 5 bases respectively, with 12 bases between them. CDR1 is SGHTS and CDR2 is YDEGEE in the germline V gene.

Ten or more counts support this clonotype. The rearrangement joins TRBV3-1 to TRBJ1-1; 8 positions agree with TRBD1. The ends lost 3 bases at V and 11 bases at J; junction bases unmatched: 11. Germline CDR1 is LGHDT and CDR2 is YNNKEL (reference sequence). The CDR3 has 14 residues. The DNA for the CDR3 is TGTGCCAGCAGCCAGGTTGAACAGGGGGGGCACGCTTTCTTT. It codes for CASSQVEQGGHAFF.